This TCR beta chain is drawn from a study of identical twins. Study conclusions and caveats: Interpretation of the results relied on cross-sectional statistical analysis and not on following the same donors. Monozygotic twins shared more out-of-frame TCR alpha than recombination models predicted.

The V segment lost 0 bases and the J segment 2 bases; nucleotides outside the gene matches: 3. This CDR3 has 15 amino acids. Germline values: CDR1 DFQATT, CDR2 SNEGSKA (reference sequence). TCRdb recomputed calls from the 5' RACE reads with MiXCR, one row per CDR3 protein. The sample includes 400,000 to 500,000 distinct CDR3 sequences, over 11% of them seen just once. As concerns this clonotype: The antigen is not known.

The sample was also linked to a second study, of yellow fever vaccine responses in identical twins. From that paper: Twins' vaccine T cell response reportedly gave the appearance of partial convergence and partial personalization.

The sample comprised CD4+ T cells sorted from blood. The TCR sequence derives from a woman under 30 in good health. The V call is TRBV20-1, the J call TRBJ2-7; 11 nucleotides align to TRBD2. The CDR3: CSARDRLAGTYEQYF. For the CDR3, the DNA is TGCAGTGCTAGAGATCGACTAGCGGGGACCTACGAGCAGTACTTC.